The present entry profiles one TCR beta chain with its context. The data derive from a study of blood T cell repertoires in COVID-19. In the original workflow: Amplification with reference gene primers provided the estimates of nucleated cell counts. Here immunoSEQ multiplex PCR was the method, and the copy in TCRdb shows in-frame clones only, minus some. That table is the source of V, J and clone size, and D and trimming were worked out from the DNA. The sample has around 100,000 clones; 65% to 85% are singletons. The CDR3 sequence is 12 residues long. The V and J ends lost 4 bases and 3 bases respectively, with 8 bases between them. Germline V gives CDR1 SQVTM, CDR2 ANQGSEA.

This TCR was recovered from a woman in her seventies with acute or convalescent COVID-19. The rearrangement uses TRBV29-1 and TRBJ2-3; D is undetermined. Sequenced sample: peripheral blood. CDR3 sequence (DNA): TGCAGCGTTGTACCCAGAACAGATACGCAGTATTTT. Amino acid sequence: CSVVPRTDTQYF.